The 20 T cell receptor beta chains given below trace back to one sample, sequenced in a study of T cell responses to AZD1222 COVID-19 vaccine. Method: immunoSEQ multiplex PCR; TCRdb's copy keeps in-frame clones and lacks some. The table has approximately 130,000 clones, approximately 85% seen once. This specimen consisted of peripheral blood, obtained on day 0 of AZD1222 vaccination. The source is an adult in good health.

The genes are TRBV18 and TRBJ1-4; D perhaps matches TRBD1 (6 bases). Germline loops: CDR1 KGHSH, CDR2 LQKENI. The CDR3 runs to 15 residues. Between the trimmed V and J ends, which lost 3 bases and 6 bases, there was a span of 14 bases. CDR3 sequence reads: CASSPNQGKDEKLFF. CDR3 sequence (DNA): TGTGCCAGCTCACCGAACCAGGGGAAGGATGAAAAACTGTTTTTT.

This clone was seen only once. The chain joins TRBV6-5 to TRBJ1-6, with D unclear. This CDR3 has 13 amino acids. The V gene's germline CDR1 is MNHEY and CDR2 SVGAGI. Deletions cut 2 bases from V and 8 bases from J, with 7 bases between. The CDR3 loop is CASSYDWDSPLHF. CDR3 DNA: TGTGCCAGCAGTTACGATTGGGATTCACCCCTCCACTTT.

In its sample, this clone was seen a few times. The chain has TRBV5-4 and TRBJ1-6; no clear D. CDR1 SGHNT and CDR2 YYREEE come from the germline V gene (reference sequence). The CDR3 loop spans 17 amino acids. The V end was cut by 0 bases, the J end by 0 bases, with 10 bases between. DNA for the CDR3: TGTGCCAGCAGCTTGGATGCGGTCAGCTCCTATAATTCACCCCTCCACTTT. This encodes CASSLDAVSSYNSPLHF.

CDR3 DNA sequence: TGCGCCAGCAGCCCCTACGGGGGACCTTATAATTCACCCCTCCACTTT. The encoded protein is CASSPYGGPYNSPLHF. J is TRBJ1-6 and V is TRBV4-1; a weak D match, TRBD1 (5 bases). V shed 4 bases and J shed 4 bases, with 14 bases lying between them. This CDR3 is built from 16 residues. In germline, CDR1 is MGHRA, CDR2 YSYEKL.

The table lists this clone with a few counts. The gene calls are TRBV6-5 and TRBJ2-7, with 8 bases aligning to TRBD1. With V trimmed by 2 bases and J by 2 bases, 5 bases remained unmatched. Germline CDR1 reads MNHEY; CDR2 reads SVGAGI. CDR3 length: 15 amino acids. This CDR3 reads CASSYDWTGTYEQYF. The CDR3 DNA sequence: TGTGCCAGCAGTTACGATTGGACAGGGACCTACGAGCAGTACTTC.

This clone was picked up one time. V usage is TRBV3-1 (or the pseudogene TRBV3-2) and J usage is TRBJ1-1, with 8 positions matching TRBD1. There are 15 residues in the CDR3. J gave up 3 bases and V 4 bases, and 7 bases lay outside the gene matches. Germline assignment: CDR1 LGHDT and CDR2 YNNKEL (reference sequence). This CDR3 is CASSPPSGGYTEAFF. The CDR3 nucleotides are TGTGCCAGCAGCCCCCCATCAGGGGGCTACACTGAAGCTTTCTTT.

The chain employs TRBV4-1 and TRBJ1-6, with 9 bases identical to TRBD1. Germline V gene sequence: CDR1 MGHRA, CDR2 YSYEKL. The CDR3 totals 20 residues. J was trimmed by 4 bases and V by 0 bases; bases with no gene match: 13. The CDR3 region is CASSQDRNFRTGAYNSPLHF. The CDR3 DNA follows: TGCGCCAGCAGCCAAGATCGAAACTTCCGGACAGGGGCGTATAATTCACCCCTCCACTTT.

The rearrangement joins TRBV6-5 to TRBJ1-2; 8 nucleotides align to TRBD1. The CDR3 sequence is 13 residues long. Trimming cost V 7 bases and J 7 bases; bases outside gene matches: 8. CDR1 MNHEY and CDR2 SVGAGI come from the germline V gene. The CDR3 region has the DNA TGTGCCAGCACAGGGGGCATGTTAGGTGGCTACACCTTC. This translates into CASTGGMLGGYTF.

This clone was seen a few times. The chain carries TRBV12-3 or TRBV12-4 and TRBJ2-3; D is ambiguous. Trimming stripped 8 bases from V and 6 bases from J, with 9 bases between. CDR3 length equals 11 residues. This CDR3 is CASYRRDTQYF. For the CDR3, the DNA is TGTGCCAGCTATCGTCGGGATACGCAGTATTTT.

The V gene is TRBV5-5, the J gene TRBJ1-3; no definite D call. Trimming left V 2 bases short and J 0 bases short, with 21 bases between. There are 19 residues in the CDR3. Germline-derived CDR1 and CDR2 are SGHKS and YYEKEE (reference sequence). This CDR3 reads CASSLTATAGISSGNTIYF. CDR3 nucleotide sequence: TGTGCCAGCAGCTTAACGGCCACCGCGGGCATTAGCTCTGGAAACACCATATATTTT.

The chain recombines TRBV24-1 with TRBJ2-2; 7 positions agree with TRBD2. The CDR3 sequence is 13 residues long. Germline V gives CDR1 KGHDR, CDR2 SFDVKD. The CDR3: CAVAGAATGELFF. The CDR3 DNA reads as TGTGCAGTGGCGGGAGCGGCCACCGGGGAGCTGTTTTTT.

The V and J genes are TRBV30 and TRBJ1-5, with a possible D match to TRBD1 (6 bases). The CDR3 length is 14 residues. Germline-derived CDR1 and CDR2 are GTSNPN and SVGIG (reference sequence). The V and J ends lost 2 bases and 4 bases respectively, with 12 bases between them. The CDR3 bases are TGTGCCTGGAGTCTCCTGACAGGTAATCAGCCCCAGCATTTT. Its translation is CAWSLLTGNQPQHF. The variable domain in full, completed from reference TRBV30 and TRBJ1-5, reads SQTIHQWPATLVQPVGSPLSLECTVEGTSNPNLYWYRQAAGRGLQLLFYSVGIGQISSEVPQNLSASRPQDRQFILSSKKLLLSDSGFYLCAWSLLTGNQPQHFGDGTRLSIL.

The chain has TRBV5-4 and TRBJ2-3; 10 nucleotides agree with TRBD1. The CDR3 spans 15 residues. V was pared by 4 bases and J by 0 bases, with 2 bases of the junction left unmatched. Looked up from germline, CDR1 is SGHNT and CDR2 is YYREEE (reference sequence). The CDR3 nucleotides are TGTGCCAGCAGCCTGGACAGGGGGAGCACAGATACGCAGTATTTT. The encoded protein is CASSLDRGSTDTQYF.

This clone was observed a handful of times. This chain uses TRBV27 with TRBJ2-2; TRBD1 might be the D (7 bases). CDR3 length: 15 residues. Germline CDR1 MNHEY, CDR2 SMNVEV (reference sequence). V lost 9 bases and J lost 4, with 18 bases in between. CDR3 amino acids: CASFNRGAGTGELFF. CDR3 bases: TGTGCCAGTTTTAACAGGGGAGCGGGCACCGGGGAGCTGTTTTTT.

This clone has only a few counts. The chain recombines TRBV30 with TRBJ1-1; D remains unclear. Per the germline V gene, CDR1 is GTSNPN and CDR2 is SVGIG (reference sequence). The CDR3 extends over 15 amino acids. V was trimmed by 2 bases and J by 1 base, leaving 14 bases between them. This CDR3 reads CAWSPGYKGNTEAFF. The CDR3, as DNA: TGTGCCTGGAGTCCAGGCTACAAGGGGAACACTGAAGCTTTCTTT.

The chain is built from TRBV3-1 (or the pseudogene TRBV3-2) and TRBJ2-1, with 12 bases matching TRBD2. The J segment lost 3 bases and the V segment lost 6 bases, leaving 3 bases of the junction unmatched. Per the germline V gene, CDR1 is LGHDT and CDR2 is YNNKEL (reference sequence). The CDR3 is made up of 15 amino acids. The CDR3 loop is CASRLAGGIYNEQFF. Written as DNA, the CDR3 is TGTGCCAGCAGACTAGCGGGGGGTATCTACAATGAGCAGTTCTTC.

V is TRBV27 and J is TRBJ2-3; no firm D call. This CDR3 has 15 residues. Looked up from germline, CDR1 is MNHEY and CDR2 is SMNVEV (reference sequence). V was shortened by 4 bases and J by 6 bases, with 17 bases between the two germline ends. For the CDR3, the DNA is TGTGCCAGCAGTTCATTAGCTGCCTTGCGTGATACGCAGTATTTT. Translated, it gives CASSSLAALRDTQYF.

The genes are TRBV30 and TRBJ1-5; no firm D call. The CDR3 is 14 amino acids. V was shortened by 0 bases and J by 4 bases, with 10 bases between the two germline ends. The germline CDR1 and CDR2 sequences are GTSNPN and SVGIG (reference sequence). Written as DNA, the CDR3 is TGTGCCTGGAGTGTAACAGACCGGAATCAGCCCCAGCATTTT. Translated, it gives CAWSVTDRNQPQHF.

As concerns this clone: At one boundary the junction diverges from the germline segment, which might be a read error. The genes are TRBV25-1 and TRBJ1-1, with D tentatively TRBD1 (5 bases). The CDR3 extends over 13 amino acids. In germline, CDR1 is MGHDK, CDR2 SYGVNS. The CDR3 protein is CASSAGSGTETFF. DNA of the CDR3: TGTGCCAGCAGCGCAGGGTCGGGCACTGAAACTTTCTTT.

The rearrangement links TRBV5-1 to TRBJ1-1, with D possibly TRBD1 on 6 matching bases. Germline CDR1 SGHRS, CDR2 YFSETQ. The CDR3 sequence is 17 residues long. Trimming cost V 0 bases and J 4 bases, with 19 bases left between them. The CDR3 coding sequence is TGCGCCAGCAGCTTGGCCGTGGTGTTAGGGGGAGGCACTGAAGCTTTCTTT. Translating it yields CASSLAVVLGGGTEAFF. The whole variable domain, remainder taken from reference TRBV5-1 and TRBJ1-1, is KAGVTQTPRYLIKTRGQQVTLSCSPISGHRSVSWYQQTPGQGLQFLFEYFSETQRNKGNFPGRFSGRQFSNSRSEMNVSTLELGDSALYLCASSLAVVLGGGTEAFFGQGTRLTVV.